Below, 6 T cell receptor beta chains from the same sample are listed, as sequenced in a study of cytotoxic CD8 clonotypes in ibrutinib-treated CLL. The assay was immunoSEQ multiplex PCR, and TCRdb's table has in-frame clones only and misses some. Among some 350,000 clones, about 64% were seen once, and the ten largest hold roughly 6%. Sequencing used PBMCs, obtained after 36 months of ibrutinib treatment. Every receptor here comes from a human donor with chronic lymphocytic leukemia.

The chain employs TRBV19 and TRBJ2-5, with D possibly called TRBD1 or TRBD2 (6 bases each). Germline V gives CDR1 LNHDA, CDR2 SQIVND (reference sequence). Trimming removed 5 bases at V and 0 bases at J, with 31 bases between. This CDR3 spans 21 amino acids. CDR3 residues: CASSQERARGRYTPHQETQYF. The DNA of the CDR3 is TGTGCCAGTAGTCAGGAACGTGCTCGGGGGCGGTATACCCCCCACCAAGAGACCCAGTACTTC.

This clone has just a few counts. The chain is built from TRBV6-5 and TRBJ2-5, with D perhaps TRBD2 (7 bases). Germline V gene sequence: CDR1 MNHEY, CDR2 SVGAGI. The CDR3 length is 15 residues. The ends were cut back, 2 bases at V and 1 base at J, with 11 bases in the middle. CDR3 region: CASSYGGGTQETQYF. The DNA for the CDR3 is TGTGCCAGCAGTTACGGCGGGGGCACCCAAGAGACCCAGTACTTC.

As for this clone: The same CDR3 can be traced to other DNA sequences in this sample. The chain recombines TRBV5-1 with TRBJ2-7; no definite D call. The CDR3 consists of 11 residues. Germline lookup yields CDR1 SGHRS and CDR2 YFSETQ. V was clipped by 0 bases and J by 4 bases, with 2 bases between them. CDR3 sequence (DNA): TGCGCCAGCAGCTTGGAGTACGAGCAGTACTTC. It yields the protein CASSLEYEQYF.

The chain carries TRBV11-2 and TRBJ2-7; D gene uncertain. V was shortened by 5 bases and J by 5 bases, with 10 bases between the two germline ends. This CDR3 is 12 amino acids long. Germline V gene data show CDR1 as SGHAT and CDR2 as FQNNGV. Here the CDR3 DNA reads TGTGCCAGCAGCCCGTCAGTAAACGAGCAGTACTTC. Its translation is CASSPSVNEQYF. Filled out from reference TRBV11-2 and TRBJ2-7, the complete variable domain reads EAGVAQSPRYKIIEKRQSVAFWCNPISGHATLYWYQQILGQGPKLLIQFQNNGVVDDSQLPKDRFSAERLKGVDSTLKIQPAKLEDSAVYLCASSPSVNEQYFGPGTRLTVT.

A few counts support this clone. The chain has TRBV6-5 and TRBJ2-3; 7 bases map to TRBD1. CDR1 and CDR2 from the germline V gene are MNHEY and SVGAGI. The length of the CDR3 is 15 residues. With 1 base clipped from V and 1 base from J, the junction kept 2 bases outside the gene matches. The CDR3 is CASSYFTGGTDTQYF. The DNA for the CDR3 is TGTGCCAGCAGTTACTTCACAGGGGGCACAGATACGCAGTATTTT.

The chain links TRBV18 to TRBJ2-5; the D gene is possibly TRBD1 (5 bases). Trimming cost V 10 bases and J 2 bases, with 23 bases left between them. In germline, CDR1 is KGHSH, CDR2 LQKENI. There are 16 residues in the CDR3. For the CDR3, the DNA is TGTGCCACCTCCGTGGTAGGCAGGGCCCAACAAGAGACCCAGTACTTC. Residues: CATSVVGRAQQETQYF.